These 5 T cell receptor beta chains originate from one sample sequenced in a study of OX40 agonist ivuxolimab in advanced cancers. Only in-frame clones appear in the TCRdb table, and some are missing; sequencing was by immunoSEQ multiplex PCR. The table lists 80,000 or so clones, around 86% of them singletons. Material: CD4+ or CD8+ T cells sorted from blood, obtained in a trial of the OX40 agonist ivuxolimab. The source of these receptors is an adult with an advanced solid tumor such as melanoma, head and neck, liver or kidney cancer.

The V gene is TRBV15, the J gene TRBJ2-1; D remains ambiguous. V was clipped by 1 base and J by 5 bases, with 9 bases between them. The CDR3 totals 14 residues. CDR1 is LNHNV, CDR2 YYDKDF, per germline (reference sequence). In DNA, the CDR3 is TGTGCCACCAGCAGAGTTAAGGGAAACAATGAGCAGTTCTTC. Its translation: CATSRVKGNNEQFF.

The J gene is TRBJ2-2, the V gene TRBV5-8; no firm D call. Trimming removed 6 bases from V and 0 bases from J, with 6 bases in between. The CDR3 loop spans 13 amino acids. CDR1 and CDR2 (germline): SGHTS, YDEGEE. For the CDR3, the DNA is TGTGCCAGCACCTACTCGAACACCGGGGAGCTGTTTTTT. This translates into CASTYSNTGELFF.

The chain recombines TRBV28 with TRBJ2-2; 9 bases line up with TRBD1. This CDR3 contains 15 residues. Per the germline V gene, CDR1 is MDHEN and CDR2 is SYDVKM. With V trimmed by 7 bases and J by 4 bases, 7 bases remained unmatched. In DNA, the CDR3 is TGTGCCAGCAATAAACAGGGGGCAAGCACCGGGGAGCTGTTTTTT. Translation gives CASNKQGASTGELFF.

This clone was seen once. In DNA, the CDR3 is TGTGCCAGTAGAACTACAGGGGGCGCCTATAGCAATCAGCCCCAGCATTTT. Translated: CASRTTGGAYSNQPQHF. The rearrangement links TRBV19 to TRBJ1-5, with 9 bases aligning to TRBD1. V gave up 6 bases and J gave up 0 bases; unmatched junction bases: 9. The CDR3 is made up of 17 amino acids. In germline, CDR1 is LNHDA, CDR2 SQIVND (reference sequence).

The rearrangement uses TRBV7-2 and TRBJ2-1, with TRBD1 identical over 8 bases. The CDR3 extends over 14 amino acids. The germline gives CDR1 SGHTA, CDR2 FQGNSA. With V trimmed by 4 bases and J by 15 bases, 14 bases remained unmatched. The CDR3 loop is CASSSGQVFGVGFF. CDR3 DNA: TGTGCCAGCAGCTCGGGACAGGTATTCGGTGTGGGGTTCTTC.